This T cell receptor beta chain was sequenced in a study of response to subunit inactivated influenza vaccine. Whole-study findings and limits: Researchers suggested that each seasonal influenza vaccination recruits few new T cells.

The CDR3 contains 14 residues. Trimming shortened V by 1 base and J by 3 bases, and 6 bases separated the two germline ends. CDR1 and CDR2 from the germline V gene are LGHNA and YNFKEQ. Concerning this clonotype: The antigen is not known.

TCRdb reanalysed the RT-PCR reads using MiXCR and keeps one entry per CDR3 protein. The table lists a few hundred thousand distinct CDR3 sequences, around 15% of them singletons. The clonotype originates from a man between 45 and 60 years old who received an inactivated influenza vaccine. This chain connects TRBV4-2 to TRBJ2-2; no definite D call. The sample was PBMCs from blood, taken about 11 days after vaccination. Here the CDR3 DNA reads TGTGCCAGCAGCCAAGTGGTCCACACCGGGGAGCTGTTTTTT. It translates to CASSQVVHTGELFF.